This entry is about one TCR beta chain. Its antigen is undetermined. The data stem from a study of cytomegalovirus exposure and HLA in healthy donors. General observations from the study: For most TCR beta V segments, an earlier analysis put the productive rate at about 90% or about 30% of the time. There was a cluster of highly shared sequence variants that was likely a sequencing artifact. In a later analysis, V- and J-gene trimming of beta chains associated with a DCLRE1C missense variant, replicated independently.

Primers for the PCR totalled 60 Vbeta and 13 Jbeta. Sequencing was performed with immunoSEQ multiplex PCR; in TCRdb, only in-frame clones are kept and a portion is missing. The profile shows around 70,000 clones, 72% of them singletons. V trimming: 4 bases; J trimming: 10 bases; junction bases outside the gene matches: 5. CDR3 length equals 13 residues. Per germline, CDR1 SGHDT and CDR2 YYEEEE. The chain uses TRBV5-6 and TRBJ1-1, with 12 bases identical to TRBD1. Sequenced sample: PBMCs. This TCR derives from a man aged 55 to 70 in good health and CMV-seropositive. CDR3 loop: CASSQGTGGAAFF. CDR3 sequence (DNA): TGTGCCAGCAGCCAAGGGACAGGGGGCGCAGCTTTCTTT.